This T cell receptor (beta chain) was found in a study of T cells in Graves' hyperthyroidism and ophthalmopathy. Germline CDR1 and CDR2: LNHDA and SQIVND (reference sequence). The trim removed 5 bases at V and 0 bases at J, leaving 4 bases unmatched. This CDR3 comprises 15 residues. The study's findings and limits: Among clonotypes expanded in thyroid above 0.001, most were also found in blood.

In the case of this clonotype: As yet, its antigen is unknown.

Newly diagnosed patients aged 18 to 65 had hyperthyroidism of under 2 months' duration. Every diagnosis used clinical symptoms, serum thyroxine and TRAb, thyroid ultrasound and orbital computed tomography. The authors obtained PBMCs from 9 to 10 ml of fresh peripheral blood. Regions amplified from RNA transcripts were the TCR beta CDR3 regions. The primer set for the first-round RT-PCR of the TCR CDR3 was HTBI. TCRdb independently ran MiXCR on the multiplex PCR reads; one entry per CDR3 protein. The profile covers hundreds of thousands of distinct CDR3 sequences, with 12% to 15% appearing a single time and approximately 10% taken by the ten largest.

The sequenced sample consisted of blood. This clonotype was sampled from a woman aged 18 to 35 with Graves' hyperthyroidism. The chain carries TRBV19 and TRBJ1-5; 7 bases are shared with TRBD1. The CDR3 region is CASSWDSYSNQPQHF. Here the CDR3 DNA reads TGTGCCAGTAGTTGGGACAGTTATAGCAATCAGCCCCAGCATTTT.